The clone carrying this T cell receptor (beta chain) was detected many times. What it binds is not known. Time point: pre-sensitization, week 0. The treatment: therapeutic diphenylcyclopropenone sensitization with weekly scalp DPC. One entry per CDR3 protein results from TCRdb running MiXCR on the RACE reads. The sample holds about 110,000 distinct CDR3 sequences, about 12% seen once. This sample is drawn from a study of human T cells and chemical hapten exposure. At the level of the study: While the roughly 23-week study was under way, patients received diphenylcyclopropenone on the scalp every week. Study findings and constraints: Alopecia in all donors means immunity may differ from healthy individuals.

This receptor was identified in a woman aged 50 to 65 with alopecia areata. Some clones in this sample may be carry-over from other donors' samples. The specimen was whole blood, collected in connection with sensitization to the hapten diphenylcyclopropenone (DPC).

The DNA of the CDR3 is TGTGCCAGCAGTCCCGACAGTACGAACACTGAAGCTTTCTTT. It codes for CASSPDSTNTEAFF. The chain links TRBV6-6 to TRBJ1-1, with a weak D call TRBD1 (5 bases). V was shortened by 5 bases and J by 1 base, with 11 bases between the two germline ends. Germline CDR1 and CDR2: MNHNY and SVGAGI (reference sequence). CDR3 length equals 14 residues.